The present T cell receptor beta chain was sequenced within a study of T cell responses to AZD1222 COVID-19 vaccine. Overall study context: Second doses at about 4 or about 12 weeks were pooled. Notes on the study in general: A reported finding is that nearly half of spike-specific TCRs target unmutated variant regions. Donors skewed white British and female; clonal diversity was possibly underestimated. Among vaccine-associated CD4 TCRs, coverage spanned spike, with dominance at 160-218 and 743-854.

The table came from immunoSEQ multiplex PCR; TCRdb's copy has only in-frame clones and leaves some out. In the table there are 200,000 or so clones, roughly 93% of which are singletons. Points on this clone: No antigen is known for it.

Germline-derived CDR1 and CDR2 are MRHNA and SNTAGT. This CDR3 comprises 17 residues. The trim removed 4 bases at V and 5 bases at J, leaving 14 bases unmatched. Sequencing was performed on peripheral blood, taken on day 0 of AZD1222 vaccination. This chain joins TRBV6-4 and TRBJ2-5; 9 nucleotides line up with TRBD1. The clonotype originates from an adult in good health. CDR3 sequence reads: CASSAPGQGHQRETQYF. CDR3 nucleotides: TGTGCCAGCAGTGCCCCGGGACAGGGCCATCAAAGGGAGACCCAGTACTTC.